Following are 30 T cell receptor beta chains from one sample sequenced in a study of early T cells in non-severe SARS-CoV-2 infection. MiXCR was run by TCRdb on the 5' RACE reads, yielding one entry per CDR3 protein. The sample records around 30,000 distinct CDR3 sequences, about 8.2% being singletons. The sequenced sample was whole blood. Source of these receptors: an adult who was a healthcare worker with PCR-confirmed SARS-CoV-2 infection or an uninfected control (not recorded which).

This clonotype was observed a few times. This rearrangement joins TRBV6-6 to TRBJ1-5; 8 positions agree with TRBD1. Germline V gene sequence: CDR1 MNHNY, CDR2 SVGAGI (reference sequence). V trimming: 2 bases; J trimming: 1 base; junction bases outside the gene matches: 4. The CDR3 extends over 16 amino acids. CDR3 sequence reads: CASSYEQGVSNQPQHF. CDR3 coding DNA: TGTGCCAGCAGTTACGAACAGGGGGTAAGCAATCAGCCCCAGCATTTT.

In this sample, this clonotype turned up many times. The gene calls are TRBV7-2 and TRBJ2-1; D might be TRBD2 (6 bases). From germline, CDR1 is SGHTA and CDR2 FQGNSA. V lost 5 bases, J lost 7 bases, and 18 bases lay in between. This CDR3 comprises 15 residues. The CDR3 here is CASSRPGLQSNEQFF. The CDR3 DNA reads as TGTGCCAGCAGCCGCCCGGGACTCCAGAGTAATGAGCAGTTCTTC. Full variable domain (missing parts from reference TRBV7-2 and TRBJ2-1): GAGVSQSPSNKVTEKGKDVELRCDPISGHTALYWYRQSLGQGLEFLIYFQGNSAPDKSGLPSDRFSAERTGGSVSTLTIQRTQQEDSAVYLCASSRPGLQSNEQFFGPGTRLTVL.

This clonotype occurred many times. The CDR3 nucleotides read TGTGCCAGTAGTATTGGGCCCAGCTCCTACAATGAGCAGTTCTTC. It yields the protein CASSIGPSSYNEQFF. The J gene is TRBJ2-1, the V gene TRBV19; the D is unclear. Between the trimmed V and J ends, which lost 3 bases and 0 bases, there was a span of 9 bases. The CDR3 loop spans 15 amino acids. Germline V gene data show CDR1 as LNHDA and CDR2 as SQIVND (reference sequence).

About this clonotype itself: This may stem from a read error, because a much larger clone lies one nucleotide away. The chain employs TRBV7-2 and TRBJ2-6, with D perhaps TRBD1 (6 bases). The CDR3 runs 16 residues. Germline CDR1 reads SGHTA; CDR2 reads FQGNSA. CDR3 region: CASSLITGSGTNVLTF. DNA for the CDR3: TGTGCCAGCAGCTTAATCACAGGGTCTGGGACCAACGTCCTGACTTTC.

The V gene is TRBV4-1, the J gene TRBJ2-5, with TRBD2 matching over 8 bases. V lost 6 bases, J lost 5 bases, and 14 bases stayed unmatched. Germline lookup yields CDR1 MGHRA and CDR2 YSYEKL. The CDR3 runs 16 residues. CDR3 sequence (DNA): TGCGCCAGCAGGCCTACATCCGGGGGGGCTGCGGAGACCCAGTACTTC. Translated: CASRPTSGGAAETQYF.

This clonotype was detected only once. The rearrangement links TRBV7-2 to TRBJ2-7; 7 positions match TRBD1. The CDR3 contains 14 residues. CDR1 is SGHTA and CDR2 is FQGNSA in the germline V gene. V was pared by 5 bases and J by 3 bases, with 7 bases of the junction left unmatched. CDR3 sequence (DNA): TGTGCCAGCAGCGACACAGGGGCGAGCTACGAGCAGTACTTC. It is translated as CASSDTGASYEQYF.

A few counts support this clonotype. The V call is TRBV30, the J call TRBJ1-5, with D perhaps matching TRBD1 (5 bases). The CDR3 spans 15 residues. V was trimmed by 3 bases and J by 0 bases, leaving 12 bases between them. CDR1 GTSNPN and CDR2 SVGIG come from the germline V gene (reference sequence). The chain's CDR3 is CAWRRGTDSNQPQHF. The CDR3 nucleotides are TGTGCCTGGAGGAGGGGTACGGATAGCAATCAGCCCCAGCATTTT.

This clonotype was detected ten times or more. The germline gene is not matched at one end of the junction; a read error may be the cause. The chain employs TRBV7-9 and TRBJ1-1; D is possibly TRBD1 (5 bases). The CDR3 has 15 residues. Germline CDR1 reads SEHNR; CDR2 reads FQNEAQ (reference sequence). The CDR3 sequence is CASSSGPPMNTEAFF. The CDR3 DNA follows: TGTGCCAGCAGCTCAGGGCCCCCGATGAACACTGAAGCCTTCTTT.

This clonotype was counted at least ten times. The CDR3 region has the DNA TGTGCCAGTAGTGCTCGACAGGGGCAGGATGGCTACACCTTC. This translates into CASSARQGQDGYTF. The gene calls are TRBV19 and TRBJ1-2; TRBD1 matches at 8 bases. CDR3 length: 14 residues. In germline, CDR1 is LNHDA, CDR2 SQIVND (reference sequence). V lost 5 bases, J lost 6 bases, and 8 bases stayed unmatched.

Sample share makes this clonotype medium-sized. The chain employs TRBV10-3 and TRBJ2-7; no clear D gene. CDR3 length equals 14 residues. Trimming pared 0 bases from V and 1 base from J, leaving 7 bases between. Germline lookup yields CDR1 ENHRY and CDR2 SYGVKD. The CDR3 nucleotides are TGTGCCATCAGTGAGTCGGGCAGTTCCTACGAGCAGTACTTC. Protein sequence: CAISESGSSYEQYF.

This clonotype occurred many times. The J gene is TRBJ2-3, the V gene TRBV30; D gene uncertain. V lost 0 bases, J lost 6 bases, and 10 bases lay in between. In germline, CDR1 is GTSNPN, CDR2 SVGIG (reference sequence). The CDR3 is made up of 13 amino acids. The CDR3 DNA follows: TGTGCCTGGAGTGTACGGCGGCAGGATACGCAGTATTTT. Protein product: CAWSVRRQDTQYF.

This clonotype was recorded many times. This chain links TRBV5-4 with TRBJ1-2; 12 bases agree with TRBD1. V was pared by 6 bases and J by 7 bases, with 7 bases of the junction left unmatched. The CDR3 totals 14 residues. CDR1 and CDR2 from the germline V gene are SGHNT and YYREEE (reference sequence). The CDR3 sequence is CASTGTGGLGGYTF. In nucleotides, the CDR3 is TGTGCCAGCACCGGGACAGGGGGCCTTGGTGGCTACACCTTC.

This clonotype was observed at least ten times. Here the CDR3 reads CASSSSRLAASTDTQYF. The CDR3, as DNA: TGTGCCAGCAGTTCTTCCCGACTAGCGGCTAGCACAGATACGCAGTATTTT. This rearrangement joins TRBV12-3 or TRBV12-4 to TRBJ2-3; 9 nucleotides line up with TRBD2. The CDR3 has 17 residues. V gave up 4 bases and J gave up 0 bases; unmatched junction bases: 8.

This clonotype is a singleton in its sample. The gene calls are TRBV7-2 and TRBJ2-5; 9 bases are a match to TRBD2. The ends lost 4 bases at V and 2 bases at J; junction bases unmatched: 5. There are 15 residues in the CDR3. CDR1 and CDR2 (germline): SGHTA, FQGNSA. The CDR3 DNA is TGTGCCAGCAGCTCTGGACTAGCGTCTCAAGAGACCCAGTACTTC. Its protein is CASSSGLASQETQYF.

This clonotype was observed many times. The chain recombines TRBV19 with TRBJ1-5; possible D gene TRBD1, 6 bases. The germline gives CDR1 LNHDA, CDR2 SQIVND (reference sequence). Deletions cut 6 bases from V and 1 base from J, with 16 bases between. The CDR3 loop spans 16 amino acids. This CDR3 reads CASSPLGAGSNQPQHF. As DNA, the CDR3 is TGTGCCAGTAGCCCGTTGGGGGCCGGGAGCAATCAGCCCCAGCATTTT.

Comment on this clonotype: A much larger clone differs by one base, so this may be a read error. V and J are TRBV25-1 and TRBJ2-5, with 12 bases matching TRBD2. Germline V CDR1 and CDR2: MGHDK, SYGVNS. This CDR3 is built from 15 residues. The CDR3 region has the DNA TGTGCCTGCAGTAATACTAGCGGGGGGTTGGAGACCCAGTACTTC. Translating it yields CACSNTSGGLETQYF.

The chain employs TRBV29-1 and TRBJ2-1; D may correspond to TRBD1 or TRBD2 (5 bases each). This CDR3 has 15 residues. The germline gives CDR1 SQVTM, CDR2 ANQGSEA. Trimming pared 6 bases from V and 9 bases from J, leaving 24 bases between. Written as DNA, the CDR3 is TGCAGCGTGGGGGACGGAGACCCCCCCCGGGTTGAGCAGTTCTTC. Translating it yields CSVGDGDPPRVEQFF.

This clonotype has a handful of counts. This chain connects TRBV12-3 or TRBV12-4 to TRBJ2-3; D is uncertain. The V end lost 3 bases, the J end lost 0 bases, and 13 bases lay between the germline ends. The CDR3 spans 16 residues. CDR3 bases: TGTGCCAGCAGTTTGACCCTTGGGGTTAGCACAGATACGCAGTATTTT. It encodes CASSLTLGVSTDTQYF.

This clonotype was counted ten times or more. This chain connects TRBV3-1 to TRBJ2-7, with a tentative D call TRBD1 (5 bases). Trimming shortened V by 0 bases and J by 3 bases, and 12 bases separated the two germline ends. The CDR3 is made up of 15 amino acids. CDR1 LGHDT and CDR2 YNNKEL come from the germline V gene (reference sequence). CDR3 sequence: CASSQDLTALYEQYF. CDR3 bases: TGTGCCAGCAGCCAAGATTTGACAGCACTCTACGAGCAGTACTTC.

The chain recombines TRBV5-1 with TRBJ2-4, with 8 bases that match TRBD1. V lost 5 bases to trimming and J lost 6 bases; unmatched junction nucleotides: 7. Germline CDR1 and CDR2: SGHRS and YFSETQ. This CDR3 has 14 amino acids. The CDR3 sequence: CASRSGQGRNIQYF. The CDR3 bases are TGCGCCAGCAGATCTGGACAGGGAAGAAACATTCAGTACTTC.

This rearrangement joins TRBV6-1 to TRBJ1-2; D uncertain. V lost 3 bases and J 4 bases, leaving 15 bases between the germline ends. The CDR3 runs to 15 residues. Germline lookup yields CDR1 MNHNS and CDR2 SASEGT. CDR3 coding DNA: TGTGCCAGCAGTGATGGTATTTTGGGTGTCTATGGCTACACCTTC. Residues: CASSDGILGVYGYTF.

J is TRBJ1-2 and V is TRBV11-2; a possible D gene is TRBD1 (6 bases). CDR3 length: 15 residues. Germline V lookup: CDR1 SGHAT, CDR2 FQNNGV. Trimming stripped 5 bases from V and 5 bases from J, with 18 bases between. In DNA form, the CDR3 reads TGTGCCAGCAGCGATACCACAACAGGGCCTTATGGCTACACCTTC. Translation gives CASSDTTTGPYGYTF.

This clonotype was counted a few times. The CDR3 DNA follows: TGTGCCAGCAGAGACCGATATGGCTACACCTTC. Translating it yields CASRDRYGYTF. This sequence joins TRBV2 and TRBJ1-2; D not certain. V was pared by 6 bases and J by 5 bases, with 7 bases between. The CDR3 runs 11 residues. The germline V gene has CDR1 SNHLY and CDR2 FYNNEI.

This clonotype was seen at least ten times. V and J are TRBV6-2 or TRBV6-3 and TRBJ2-3, with TRBD2 matching over 8 bases. The germline CDR1 and CDR2 sequences are MNHEY and SVGEGT. With 2 bases clipped from V and 2 bases from J, the junction kept 9 bases outside the gene matches. The CDR3 runs 17 residues. The CDR3 loop is CASSYTLSGGDTDTQYF. The CDR3 coding sequence is TGTGCCAGCAGTTACACCCTAAGCGGGGGTGACACAGATACGCAGTATTTT.

This clonotype was found many times. This chain uses TRBV5-1 with TRBJ1-1; D is ambiguous. The V and J ends lost 4 bases and 2 bases respectively, with 9 bases between them. Germline V gene lookup returns CDR1 SGHRS and CDR2 YFSETQ. The CDR3 has 13 residues. CDR3 in DNA: TGCGCCAGCAGCCTCGAGTTAAACACTGAAGCTTTCTTT. Residues: CASSLELNTEAFF.

Concerning this clonotype itself: A much larger clone sits a single nucleotide away, making a read error possible. The chain uses TRBV5-1 and TRBJ1-6, with D perhaps matching TRBD1 (6 bases). Germline CDR1 is SGHRS and CDR2 is YFSETQ. V was shortened by 0 bases and J by 15 bases, with 22 bases between the two germline ends. The CDR3 runs to 16 residues. CDR3: CASSLEQGLFARLLHF. Here the CDR3 DNA reads TGCGCCAGCAGCTTGGAACAGGGACTATTTGCTAGACTCCTCCACTTT.

The CDR3 sequence: CASSPLSGTNANTGELFF. The CDR3 DNA reads as TGTGCCAGCAGCCCTCTCTCCGGGACTAACGCGAACACCGGGGAGCTGTTTTTT. The rearrangement links TRBV7-2 to TRBJ2-2; 7 positions match TRBD2. The length of the CDR3 is 18 residues. The J segment lost 0 bases and the V segment lost 5 bases, leaving 12 bases of the junction unmatched. The germline V gene encodes CDR1 SGHTA and CDR2 FQGNSA.

This clonotype was seen ten or more times. The CDR3 loop reads CASRSNTGELFF. Here the CDR3 DNA reads TGTGCCAGCAGATCTAACACCGGGGAGCTGTTTTTT. The chain uses TRBV27 and TRBJ2-2; D is undetermined. Looked up from germline, CDR1 is MNHEY and CDR2 is SMNVEV (reference sequence). The CDR3 is 12 amino acids. Trimming shortened V by 6 bases and J by 2 bases, and 4 bases separated the two germline ends.

This clonotype was counted many times. The genes are TRBV24-1 and TRBJ2-5; D is uncertain. With 4 bases removed from V and 3 bases from J, the gap between germline ends came to 14 bases. Germline CDR1 KGHDR, CDR2 SFDVKD. The CDR3 is made up of 15 amino acids. DNA for the CDR3: TGTGCCACCAGTGAGGCCACAGCTGACAAAGAGACCCAGTACTTC. Its protein product is CATSEATADKETQYF.

V and J are TRBV4-3 and TRBJ2-7; TRBD1 or TRBD2 may be the D gene (6 bases each). The germline V and J ends were trimmed by 0 bases and 2 bases, with 20 bases remaining between them. This CDR3 region has 18 residues. Germline CDR1 LGHNA, CDR2 YSLEER. CDR3 sequence: CASSQDPRGVWSTYEQYF. Here the CDR3 DNA reads TGCGCCAGCAGCCAAGATCCAAGGGGGGTGTGGAGCACCTACGAGCAGTACTTC.